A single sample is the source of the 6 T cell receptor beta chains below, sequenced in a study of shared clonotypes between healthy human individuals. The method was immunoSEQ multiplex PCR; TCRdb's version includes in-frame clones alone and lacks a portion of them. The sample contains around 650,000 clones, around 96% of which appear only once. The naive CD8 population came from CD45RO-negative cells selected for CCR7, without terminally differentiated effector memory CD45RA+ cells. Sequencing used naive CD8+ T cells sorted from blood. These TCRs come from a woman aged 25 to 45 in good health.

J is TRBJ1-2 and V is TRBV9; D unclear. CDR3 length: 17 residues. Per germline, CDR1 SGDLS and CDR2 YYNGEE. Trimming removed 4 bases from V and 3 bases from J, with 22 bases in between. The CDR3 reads CASSSPTRSVGDYGYTF. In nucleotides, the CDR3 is TGTGCCAGCAGCTCGCCCACACGTTCGGTCGGGGACTATGGCTACACCTTC.

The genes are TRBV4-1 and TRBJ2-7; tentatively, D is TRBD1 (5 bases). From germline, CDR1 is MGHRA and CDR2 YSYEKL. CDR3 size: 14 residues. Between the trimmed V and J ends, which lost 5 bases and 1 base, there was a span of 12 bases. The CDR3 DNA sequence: TGCGCCAGCAGCTCAGGACATCTATCCTACGAGCAGTACTTC. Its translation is CASSSGHLSYEQYF.

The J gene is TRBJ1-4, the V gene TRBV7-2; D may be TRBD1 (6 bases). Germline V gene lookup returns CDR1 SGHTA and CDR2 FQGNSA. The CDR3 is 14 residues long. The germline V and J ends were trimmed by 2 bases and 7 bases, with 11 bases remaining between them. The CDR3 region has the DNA TGTGCCAGCAGCTTAACCGGGACATTTGAAAAACTGTTTTTT. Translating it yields CASSLTGTFEKLFF.

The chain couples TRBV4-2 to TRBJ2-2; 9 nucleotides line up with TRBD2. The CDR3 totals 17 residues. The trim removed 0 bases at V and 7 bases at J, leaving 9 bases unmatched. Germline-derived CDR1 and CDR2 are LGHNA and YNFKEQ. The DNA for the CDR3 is TGTGCCAGCAGCCAAGATTTAGCGGGAGAGGCCGGCGGGGAGCTGTTTTTT. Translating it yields CASSQDLAGEAGGELFF.

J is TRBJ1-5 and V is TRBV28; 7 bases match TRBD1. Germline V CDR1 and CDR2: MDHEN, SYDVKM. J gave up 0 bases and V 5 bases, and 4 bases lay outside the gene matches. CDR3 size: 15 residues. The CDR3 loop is CASSMGQFSNQPQHF. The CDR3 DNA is TGTGCCAGCAGTATGGGACAGTTTAGCAATCAGCCCCAGCATTTT.

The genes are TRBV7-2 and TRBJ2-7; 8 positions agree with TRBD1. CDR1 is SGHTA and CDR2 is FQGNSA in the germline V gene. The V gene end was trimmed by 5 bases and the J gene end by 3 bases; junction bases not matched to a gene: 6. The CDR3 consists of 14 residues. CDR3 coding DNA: TGTGCCAGCAGCGAGGGGGACAGGTACTACGAGCAGTACTTC. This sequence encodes CASSEGDRYYEQYF.